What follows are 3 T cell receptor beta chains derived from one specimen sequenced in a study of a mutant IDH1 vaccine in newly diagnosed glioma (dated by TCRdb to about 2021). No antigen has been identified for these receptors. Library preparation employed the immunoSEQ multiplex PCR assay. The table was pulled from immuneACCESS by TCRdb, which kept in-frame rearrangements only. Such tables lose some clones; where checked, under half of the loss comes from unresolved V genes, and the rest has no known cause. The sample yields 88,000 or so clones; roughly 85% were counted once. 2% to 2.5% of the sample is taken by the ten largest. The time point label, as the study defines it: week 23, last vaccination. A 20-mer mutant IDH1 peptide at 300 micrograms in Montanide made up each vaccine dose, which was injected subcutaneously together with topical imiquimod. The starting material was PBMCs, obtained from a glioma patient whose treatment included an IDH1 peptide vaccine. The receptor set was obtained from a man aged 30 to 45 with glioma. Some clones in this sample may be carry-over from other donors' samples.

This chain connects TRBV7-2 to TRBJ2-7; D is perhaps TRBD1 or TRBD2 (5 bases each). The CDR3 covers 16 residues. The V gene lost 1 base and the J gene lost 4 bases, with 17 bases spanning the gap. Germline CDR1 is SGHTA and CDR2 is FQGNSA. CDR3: CASSLVGPLKGYEQYF. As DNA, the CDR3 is TGTGCCAGCAGCTTAGTGGGACCCCTTAAGGGTTACGAGCAGTACTTC.

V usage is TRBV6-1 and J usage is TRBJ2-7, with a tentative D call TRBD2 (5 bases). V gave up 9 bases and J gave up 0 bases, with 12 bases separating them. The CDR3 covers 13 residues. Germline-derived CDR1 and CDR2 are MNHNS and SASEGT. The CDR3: CASSDGISYEQYF. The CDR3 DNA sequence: TGTGCCAGTTCGGACGGGATCTCCTACGAGCAGTACTTC.

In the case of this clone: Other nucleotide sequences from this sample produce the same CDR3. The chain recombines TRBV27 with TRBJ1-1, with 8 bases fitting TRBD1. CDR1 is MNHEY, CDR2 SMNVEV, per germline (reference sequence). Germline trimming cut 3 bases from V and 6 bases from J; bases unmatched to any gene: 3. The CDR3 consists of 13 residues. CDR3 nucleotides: TGTGCCAGCAGTTTTGGACAGGGCGCTGAAGCTTTCTTT. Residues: CASSFGQGAEAFF.